The clone carrying this TCR beta chain was counted ten times or more. Its antigen remains unidentified. The CDR3 is 15 residues long. The V end was cut by 5 bases, the J end by 7 bases, with 21 bases between. These data are taken from a study of neurological immune-mediated disorders. The cDNA was generated through 5'RACE incorporating 10-nucleotide random UMIs. MiXCR, applied by TCRdb to the 5' RACE reads, yields one record per CDR3 protein. Seen here are over 25,000 distinct CDR3 sequences, around 21% observed once, and the top ten hold 30%. The sorted libraries drew on about a million T cells that were CD4+ or CD8+. Study results and caveats: In HTLV-1-associated myelopathy, TCR clonal expansion was greatest, and in multiple sclerosis it was least, below healthy controls.

The chain is built from TRBV12-3 or TRBV12-4 and TRBJ2-7; possible D gene TRBD2, 7 bases. The sequenced sample consisted of CD4+ T cells from blood. The receptor was derived from a man in his forties or fifties with HTLV-1-associated myelopathy (HAM/TSP). CDR3 loop: CASSTLPGGRGEQYF. The CDR3, as DNA: TGTGCCAGCAGTACCCTCCCGGGGGGCCGGGGGGAGCAGTACTTC.